One sample yielded the 22 T cell receptor beta chains listed below, sequenced in a study of cytomegalovirus exposure and HLA in healthy donors. The PCR had 60 Vbeta and 13 Jbeta primers. Assay: immunoSEQ multiplex PCR; the TCRdb copy retains only in-frame clones and omits some. Its table records 100,000 to 150,000 clones. The sequenced material came from PBMCs. All receptors derive from a man aged 18 to 35 in good health and CMV-seronegative.

The V call is TRBV29-1, the J call TRBJ2-3; D unresolved. This CDR3 region has 13 residues. CDR1 and CDR2 (germline): SQVTM, ANQGSEA. V lost 6 bases, J lost 3 bases, and 13 bases lay in between. In nucleotides, the CDR3 is TGCAGCGTGGCAGTAGACGGGACAGATACGCAGTATTTT. Translating gives CSVAVDGTDTQYF.

This sequence joins TRBV6-6 and TRBJ2-1; 7 bases are a match to TRBD1. J gave up 0 bases and V 2 bases, and 4 bases lay outside the gene matches. From germline, CDR1 is MNHNY and CDR2 SVGAGI (reference sequence). The CDR3 has 16 amino acids. CDR3 DNA: TGTGCCAGCAGTTACCCCCGGGACAGCTCCTACAATGAGCAGTTCTTC. Translation: CASSYPRDSSYNEQFF.

The rearrangement joins TRBV2 to TRBJ2-7, with a possible D match to TRBD1 (5 bases). Deletions cut 5 bases from V and 3 bases from J, with 14 bases between. Looked up from germline, CDR1 is SNHLY and CDR2 is FYNNEI. The CDR3 spans 14 residues. The CDR3 DNA reads as TGTGCCAGCAGTTCGCAGGGTTCCGGCTACGAGCAGTACTTC. Its protein product is CASSSQGSGYEQYF.

The J gene is TRBJ1-1, the V gene TRBV7-9, with 9 bases fitting TRBD1. The CDR3 has 16 residues. Germline CDR1 and CDR2: SEHNR and FQNEAQ (reference sequence). V dropped 5 bases and J dropped 1; count of bases not matched to a gene: 8. This chain's CDR3 is CASSPLGTGKNTEAFF. The CDR3, as DNA: TGTGCCAGCAGCCCACTGGGGACAGGGAAGAACACTGAAGCTTTCTTT.

The chain carries TRBV13 and TRBJ2-7, with 13 bases matching TRBD2. This CDR3 spans 15 amino acids. The V segment lost 5 bases and the J segment 4 bases; nucleotides outside the gene matches: 5. Germline-derived CDR1 and CDR2 are PRHDT and FYEKMQ (reference sequence). The CDR3 region is CASSARTSGGYEQYF. The CDR3 DNA reads TGTGCCAGCAGCGCCCGGACTAGCGGGGGATACGAGCAGTACTTC.

In nucleotides, the CDR3 is TGTGCCATCAAGAGCGAGGGCTACAATGAGCAGTTCTTC. Protein product: CAIKSEGYNEQFF. The gene calls are TRBV10-3 and TRBJ2-1, with D perhaps matching TRBD2 (5 bases). CDR3 length equals 13 residues. Trimming shortened V by 7 bases and J by 3 bases, and 10 bases separated the two germline ends. CDR1 and CDR2 (germline): ENHRY, SYGVKD.

J is TRBJ2-5 and V is TRBV27; a possible D gene is TRBD2 (5 bases). Per germline, CDR1 MNHEY and CDR2 SMNVEV (reference sequence). This CDR3 comprises 12 residues. V dropped 2 bases and J dropped 11 bases, with 12 bases sitting between them. The CDR3 reads CASSLEGREQYF. The CDR3 nucleotides read TGTGCCAGCAGTTTAGAAGGGAGAGAGCAGTACTTC.

The rearrangement uses TRBV27 and TRBJ1-2; TRBD1 might be the D (5 bases). The CDR3 extends over 15 amino acids. Germline assignment: CDR1 MNHEY and CDR2 SMNVEV (reference sequence). With 6 bases removed from V and 4 bases from J, the gap between germline ends came to 18 bases. Written as DNA, the CDR3 is TGTGCCAGCAGCCCTGGCAGGGTCGGGGGCTATGGCTACACCTTC. This translates into CASSPGRVGGYGYTF.

The chain employs TRBV28 and TRBJ2-2; D gene ambiguous. Germline lookup yields CDR1 MDHEN and CDR2 SYDVKM. There are 13 residues in the CDR3. The V end was cut by 2 bases, the J end by 6 bases, with 7 bases between. CDR3 region: CASSLKLSGELFF. The CDR3 nucleotides are TGTGCCAGCAGTTTAAAGCTCTCCGGGGAGCTGTTTTTT. The entire variable domain, with the rest obtained from reference TRBV28 and TRBJ2-2, is as follows: DVKVTQSSRYLVKRTGEKVFLECVQDMDHENMFWYRQDPGLGLRLIYFSYDVKMKEKGDIPEGYSVSREKKERFSLILESASTNQTSMYLCASSLKLSGELFFGEGSRLTVL.

This chain connects TRBV28 to TRBJ2-7; maybe TRBD2 (5 bases). Trimming pared 3 bases from V and 3 bases from J, leaving 9 bases between. The germline V gene encodes CDR1 MDHEN and CDR2 SYDVKM. This CDR3 comprises 13 residues. The CDR3 sequence is CASSFGSVYEQYF. In DNA, the CDR3 is TGTGCCAGCAGTTTCGGTAGCGTCTACGAGCAGTACTTC. Supplemented by reference TRBV28 and TRBJ2-7, the full variable domain reads DVKVTQSSRYLVKRTGEKVFLECVQDMDHENMFWYRQDPGLGLRLIYFSYDVKMKEKGDIPEGYSVSREKKERFSLILESASTNQTSMYLCASSFGSVYEQYFGPGTRLTVT.

This chain links TRBV18 with TRBJ2-2, with 15 positions matching TRBD2. The CDR3 length is 18 residues. J gave up 3 bases and V 3 bases, and 5 bases lay outside the gene matches. Germline-derived CDR1 and CDR2 are KGHSH and LQKENI. CDR3 sequence: CASSPSGLAGGDTGELFF. As DNA, the CDR3 is TGTGCCAGCTCACCCTCGGGACTAGCGGGAGGCGACACCGGGGAGCTGTTTTTT.

J is TRBJ2-7 and V is TRBV5-8; TRBD1 matches at 8 bases. The germline V gene has CDR1 SGHTS and CDR2 YDEGEE. With 4 bases clipped from V and 0 bases from J, the junction kept 15 bases outside the gene matches. This CDR3 region has 18 residues. The CDR3 is CASSPRTGLAGNSYEQYF. Written as DNA, the CDR3 is TGTGCCAGCAGCCCACGGACAGGGCTGGCGGGCAACTCCTACGAGCAGTACTTC.

The chain links TRBV7-9 to TRBJ2-2, with 7 bases matching TRBD1. V dropped 4 bases and J dropped 4; count of bases not matched to a gene: 6. Looked up from germline, CDR1 is SEHNR and CDR2 is FQNEAQ (reference sequence). This CDR3 region has 15 residues. In DNA, the CDR3 is TGTGCCAGCAGCTCCCTGACAGGGTTCACCGGGGAGCTGTTTTTT. Its translation is CASSSLTGFTGELFF.

V and J are TRBV9 and TRBJ1-1; 8 bases map to TRBD1. Germline loops: CDR1 SGDLS, CDR2 YYNGEE. The V segment lost 4 bases and the J segment 5 bases; nucleotides outside the gene matches: 10. This CDR3 contains 15 residues. The chain's CDR3 is CASSKGHRQGTEAFF. CDR3 in DNA: TGTGCCAGCAGCAAGGGTCATCGACAGGGGACTGAAGCTTTCTTT.

CDR3 protein: CASSFRGARLNTEAFF. The CDR3 DNA reads as TGTGCCAGCAGCTTCCGGGGGGCCCGTTTGAACACTGAAGCTTTCTTT. The V gene is TRBV11-2, the J gene TRBJ1-1; tentatively, D is TRBD1 (6 bases). Germline-derived CDR1 and CDR2 are SGHAT and FQNNGV. Trimming shortened V by 3 bases and J by 0 bases, and 14 bases separated the two germline ends. This CDR3 region has 16 residues.

This chain links TRBV9 with TRBJ2-4; D gene uncertain. Trimming removed 0 bases at V and 6 bases at J, with 10 bases between. This CDR3 is 14 amino acids long. Germline V lookup: CDR1 SGDLS, CDR2 YYNGEE. CDR3 residues: CASSVEAARNIQYF. Written as DNA, the CDR3 is TGTGCCAGCAGCGTAGAGGCAGCGAGAAACATTCAGTACTTC.

V gene TRBV5-1 combines with J gene TRBJ2-3; 8 bases map to TRBD2. Germline values: CDR1 SGHRS, CDR2 YFSETQ. V dropped 3 bases and J dropped 5; count of bases not matched to a gene: 8. This CDR3 comprises 15 residues. The CDR3 loop is CASSSVTGGIDTQYF. The CDR3 DNA is TGCGCCAGCAGCTCGGTAACGGGAGGGATAGATACGCAGTATTTT.

In DNA, the CDR3 is TGTGCCAGCAGCTTGTGGCAGGGGGCGGGAACTGAAGCTTTCTTT. This gives the protein CASSLWQGAGTEAFF. V and J are TRBV5-8 and TRBJ1-1; 8 nucleotides align to TRBD1. V lost 1 base, J lost 5 bases, and 7 bases stayed unmatched. The CDR3 has 15 amino acids. Germline V gene lookup returns CDR1 SGHTS and CDR2 YDEGEE.

As to this clone: This sample includes further DNA sequences coding for the same CDR3. This sequence joins TRBV7-9 and TRBJ2-5; no clear D gene. The J call is doubtful: the DNA matches TRBJ2-7 better. The CDR3 has 13 amino acids. CDR1 SEHNR and CDR2 FQNEAQ come from the germline V gene (reference sequence). CDR3 coding DNA: TGTGCCAGCAGCCCCCGAGCATCCTACGAGCAGTACTTC. As protein: CASSPRASYEQYF.

This rearrangement joins TRBV7-9 to TRBJ1-2; perhaps TRBD1 as D (5 bases). Germline-derived CDR1 and CDR2 are SEHNR and FQNEAQ (reference sequence). This CDR3 is 15 amino acids long. The V gene lost 5 bases and the J gene lost 6 bases, with 19 bases spanning the gap. The CDR3 protein is CASSLPGGDGHGYTF. In nucleotides, the CDR3 is TGTGCCAGCAGCCTCCCTGGGGGGGACGGACATGGCTACACCTTC.

A word on this clone: The same CDR3 arises from other DNA sequences in this sample as well. The rearrangement joins TRBV7-9 to TRBJ2-1, with a tentative D call TRBD2 (5 bases). Germline assignment: CDR1 SEHNR and CDR2 FQNEAQ (reference sequence). The CDR3 runs 15 residues. Trimming cost V 9 bases and J 0 bases, with 15 bases left between them. The CDR3 reads CASRPDWSSYNEQFF. The CDR3 bases are TGTGCCAGTCGCCCGGACTGGAGCTCCTACAATGAGCAGTTCTTC.

V is TRBV25-1 and J is TRBJ2-1, with 11 bases fitting TRBD2. Germline loops: CDR1 MGHDK, CDR2 SYGVNS. The junction had 4 bases not matched to a gene; V was cut back by 5 bases and J by 4 bases. The CDR3 spans 15 residues. The CDR3 DNA follows: TGTGCCAGCAGTCCGGGGACTAGCGGTTACAATGAGCAGTTCTTC. It translates to CASSPGTSGYNEQFF.